This T cell receptor (beta chain) derives from a study of cytomegalovirus exposure and HLA in healthy donors. The CDR3 totals 16 residues. V dropped 2 bases and J dropped 5; count of bases not matched to a gene: 9. Germline CDR1 is SGHVS and CDR2 is FQNEAQ. All donors participated as healthy donors of bone marrow. The PCR had 60 Vbeta and 13 Jbeta primers. Produced via immunoSEQ multiplex PCR; TCRdb's table is partial and in-frame only. This sample carries 150,000 to 200,000 clones, more than 80% of them seen once, and the ten largest clones take 0.6% to 0.7%. Study results and limitations: The study carried out a later analysis of TCR beta sequences. It associated about 15,000 of them with specific HLA alleles at a false discovery rate of 0.05. Data from an earlier analysis indicated that most TCR beta V segments were productive either about 90% or about 30% of the time. The authors listed 150 or so TCR beta chains as cytomegalovirus-associated.

In the case of this clone: Its antigen is unknown.

The clonotype was recovered from a boy aged 5-17 years in good health and CMV-seronegative. The sequencing sample was made of PBMCs. The chain has TRBV7-8 and TRBJ2-1, with 7 nucleotides matching TRBD1. The CDR3 region is CASSLRDRGTHNEQFF. The CDR3 coding sequence is TGTGCCAGCAGCTTAAGGGACAGAGGGACCCACAATGAGCAGTTCTTC.